A selection of T cell receptor beta chains follows, all from one sample in a study of T cell responses to AZD1222 COVID-19 vaccine. Sequencing used immunoSEQ multiplex PCR; TCRdb keeps in-frame clones, though not all of them. The sample consists of 60,000 to 85,000 clones, roughly 91% of them appearing once. The sample in question was peripheral blood, obtained 28 days after the second dose of the MenACWY control vaccine. Receptors were obtained from an adult who received the MenACWY meningococcal vaccine as a control. Each CDR3 is given with its conserved first and last residue. D genes are given only for firm matches. Rows give clone size only sometimes, using once, few, many, or a class for an expanded clone.

j_call,v_call,clone_size,d_call,cdr3_aa,cdr3_nt
TRBJ2-7,TRBV3-1/TRBV3-2,-,-,CASSIDRIYEQYF,TGTGCCAGCAGCATAGACAGAATCTACGAGCAGTACTTC
TRBJ2-1,TRBV2,-,TRBD2,CASSRTSGHNEQFF,TGTGCCAGCAGTCGGACTAGCGGACACAATGAGCAGTTCTTC
TRBJ1-1,TRBV10-3,-,-,CAIKAGMNTEAFF,TGTGCCATCAAGGCAGGCATGAACACTGAAGCTTTCTTT
TRBJ1-4,TRBV30,once,-,CAWSYNRNEKLFF,TGTGCCTGGAGTTACAACAGGAATGAAAAACTGTTTTTT
TRBJ2-7,TRBV7-9,-,-,CASSLGQNYEQYF,TGTGCCAGCAGCTTAGGACAGAACTACGAGCAGTACTTC
TRBJ1-6,TRBV7-3,-,-,CASSLQGGSPLHF,TGTGCCAGCAGCTTACAGGGAGGTTCACCCCTCCACTTT
TRBJ2-2,TRBV28,-,-,CASRGDGKTTGELFF,TGTGCCAGCAGGGGGGACGGAAAGACCACCGGGGAGCTGTTTTTT
TRBJ1-5,TRBV19,-,-,CASSMRRGAGQPQHF,TGTGCCAGTAGTATGAGACGGGGGGCCGGTCAGCCCCAGCATTTT
TRBJ2-7,TRBV3-1/TRBV3-2,once,-,CASSLTGGDYEQYF,TGTGCCAGCAGCCTGACAGGAGGGGACTACGAGCAGTACTTC
TRBJ1-1,TRBV29-1,-,-,CSVERQANTEAFF,TGCAGCGTTGAAAGACAGGCCAACACTGAAGCTTTCTTT
TRBJ2-2,TRBV5-1,-,TRBD1,CASSIRDRGLWSTGELFF,TGCGCCAGCAGCATCCGGGACAGGGGCCTCTGGAGCACCGGGGAGCTGTTTTTT
TRBJ2-3,TRBV7-9,once,TRBD2,CASSSQNSLAGADTQYF,TGTGCCAGCAGCTCTCAAAATTCACTAGCGGGAGCGGATACGCAGTATTTT
TRBJ1-2,TRBV9,-,-,CASSVDTGTLYGYTF,TGTGCCAGCAGCGTAGACACAGGGACACTCTATGGCTACACCTTC
TRBJ1-1,TRBV2,-,-,CASTSVTEAFF,TGTGCCAGCACCTCGGTCACTGAAGCTTTCTTT
TRBJ2-3,TRBV10-2,once,-,CASSESRGYSRGKITDTQYF,TGCGCCAGCAGTGAATCTCGCGGGTACAGTCGCGGTAAAATTACAGATACGCAGTATTTT
TRBJ2-7,TRBV29-1,-,TRBD1,CSVVRTGAKEKQYF,TGCAGCGTCGTACGGACAGGAGCAAAGGAAAAGCAGTACTTC
TRBJ1-1,TRBV11-2,-,-,CASSAARGWNTEAFF,TGTGCCAGCAGCGCTGCGCGGGGGTGGAACACTGAAGCTTTCTTT
TRBJ2-7,TRBV29-1,few,-,CSVALGDEQYF,TGCAGCGTAGCTCTGGGGGACGAGCAGTACTTC
TRBJ1-4,TRBV30,few,-,CAWSQGLGEKLFF,TGTGCCTGGAGTCAGGGGTTAGGGGAAAAACTGTTTTTT
TRBJ2-1,TRBV28,-,TRBD2,CASSPGLAGSEQFF,TGTGCCAGCAGTCCAGGACTAGCCGGCAGTGAGCAGTTCTTC
TRBJ1-3,TRBV30,-,-,CAWSAGGLLSGNTIYF,TGTGCCTGGAGTGCGGGGGGACTGCTCTCTGGAAACACCATATATTTT
TRBJ2-7,TRBV18,once,TRBD1,CASSPRGLIYEQYF,TGTGCCAGCTCGCCCAGGGGGCTTATCTACGAGCAGTACTTC
TRBJ1-6,TRBV9,-,-,CASSVAPGESNSPLHF,TGTGCCAGCAGCGTAGCTCCCGGCGAAAGCAATTCACCCCTCCACTTT
TRBJ1-3,TRBV28,-,-,CASRAPSGNTIYF,TGTGCCAGCCGGGCCCCCTCTGGAAACACCATATATTTT
TRBJ2-2,TRBV7-8,-,-,CASSFGQLATGELFF,TGTGCCAGCAGCTTTGGTCAACTAGCCACCGGGGAGCTGTTTTTT
TRBJ2-7,TRBV29-1,-,-,CSVEEDRTYEQYF,TGCAGCGTTGAGGAGGACAGAACCTACGAGCAGTACTTC
TRBJ1-5,TRBV28,once,-,CASSSIRGDYSNQPQHF,TGTGCCAGCAGTTCGATTAGGGGTGACTATAGCAATCAGCCCCAGCATTTT
TRBJ2-2,TRBV27,-,TRBD1,CASSFLLGQGLGVRGFAGELFF,TGTGCCAGCAGTTTCCTCCTGGGACAGGGCCTCGGAGTTAGGGGTTTCGCCGGGGAGCTGTTTTTT
TRBJ2-1,TRBV3-1/TRBV3-2,-,-,CASSQDWRDSYNEQFF,TGTGCCAGCAGCCAAGATTGGAGGGACTCCTACAATGAGCAGTTCTTC
TRBJ1-6,TRBV9,-,TRBD1,CASSLRQGNSPLHF,TGTGCCAGCAGCTTACGACAGGGCAATTCACCCCTCCACTTT
TRBJ2-7,TRBV27,once,-,CASSPRPAVGQYF,TGTGCCAGCAGTCCGAGGCCGGCGGTGGGGCAGTACTTC
TRBJ2-2,TRBV10-1,-,-,CASSHPGDGAGELFF,TGCGCCAGCAGTCACCCAGGGGACGGTGCGGGGGAGCTGTTTTTT
TRBJ2-7,TRBV28,-,-,CASSTRVVAPYEQYF,TGTGCCAGCAGTACCCGGGTAGTGGCTCCCTACGAGCAGTACTTC
TRBJ1-6,TRBV12-3/TRBV12-4,-,-,CASALDTDSPLHF,TGTGCCAGCGCCCTGGATACCGATTCACCCCTCCACTTT
TRBJ1-1,TRBV6-5,-,-,CASSQQGEEAFF,TGTGCCAGCAGTCAACAGGGAGAAGAGGCTTTCTTT